This TCR beta chain was documented in a study of blood T cell repertoires in COVID-19 (dated by TCRdb to 2018 to 2021). Broadly, across the study: Collaborator samples came from the United States, Italy and Spain and covered acute and convalescent phases of COVID-19. The repertoires were released in a freely available public database meant as a resource for research on the immune response to SARS-CoV-2. Where HLA class I and class II types were available, the types were taken from metadata supplied by the sample provider, not from assay-based typing. The sample metadata nearly always contained a de-identified subject ID, COVID-19 status, age in years and sex. Deeply sampled blood TCRbeta repertoires from subjects exposed to, actively infected with, or recovered from COVID-19 were included in the dataset. The material from the prospective study consisted of cDNA or gDNA derived from T cells, B-cell-depleted T cells, or PBMCs. Samples were obtained from the ongoing ImmuneRACE study (first 160 participants) and from 950 to 1,500 subjects provided by 6 global collaborators.

CDR1 and CDR2 (SGHTA, FQGNSA) derive from the germline V gene. The CDR3 goes from the cysteine to the phenylalanine over 12 residues. Left in the record is the CDR3 DNA by itself, 36 bases read in frame from the first base. V was cut back by 6 bases and J by 4 bases, leaving a gap of 9 bases between them. Comments on this clone: Its antigen specificity is not known. No base quality information exists; no much larger clone differs at one position.

Whole blood was collected in K2EDTA tubes by collaborating institutions according to the institutions' own protocols. For TCRbeta analysis, collaborators shipped samples as frozen whole blood, isolated PBMCs, or DNA extracted from either of those sample types. The immunoSEQ Assay, a bias-controlled multiplex PCR, was used to amplify TCRbeta CDR3 regions from genomic DNA. From the authors' description of their analysis: The number of nucleated cells in each sample was estimated from the amplification of reference gene primers within the assay. To quantify the absolute abundance of each unique TCRbeta CDR3 rearrangement, sequence reads were collapsed and filtered. For each sample, productive Simpson clonality was calculated as the square root of Simpson's diversity index over productive rearrangements. The table was pulled from immuneACCESS by TCRdb, which kept in-frame rearrangements only. Such tables lose some clones; where checked, under half of the loss comes from unresolved V genes, and the rest has no known cause. V, J and clone size derive from that table, while D and trimming were established from the DNA sequence. The sample profile shows about 98,000 clones; over 75% of them were found once. The ten top clones hold roughly 10% of the sample.

The investigation overall reported the following: Clinical and demographic metadata were provided uncurated, with the amount varying by source and participant.

The specimen was peripheral blood. The sequence came from a woman older than 75 with acute or convalescent COVID-19. The V and J genes are TRBV7-2 and TRBJ2-5; the D gene is perhaps TRBD2, on 7 matching bases. In nucleotides, the sequence is TGTGCCAGCAGAGGGGGGGGAGAGACCCAGTACTTC. It translates to CASRGGGETQYF.